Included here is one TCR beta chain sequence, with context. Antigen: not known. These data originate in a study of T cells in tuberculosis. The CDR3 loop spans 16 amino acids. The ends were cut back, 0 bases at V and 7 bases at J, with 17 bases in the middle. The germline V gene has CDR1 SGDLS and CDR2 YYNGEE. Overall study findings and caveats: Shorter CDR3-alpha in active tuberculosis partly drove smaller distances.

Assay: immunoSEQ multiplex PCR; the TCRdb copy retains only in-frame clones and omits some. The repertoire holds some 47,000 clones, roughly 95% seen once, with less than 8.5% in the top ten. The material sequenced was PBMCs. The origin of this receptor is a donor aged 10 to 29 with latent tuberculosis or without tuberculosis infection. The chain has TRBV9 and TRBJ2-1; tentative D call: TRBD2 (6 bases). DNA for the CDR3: TGTGCCAGCAGCGTAGTATGGGACTTACCGTGGAATGAGCAGTTCTTC. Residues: CASSVVWDLPWNEQFF.